These 28 T cell receptor beta chains were all obtained from the same sample, sequenced in a study of identical twins. TCRdb re-analysed the 5' RACE reads in MiXCR, keeping a single row per CDR3 protein. The sample yields some 1,700,000 distinct CDR3 sequences, less than 35% seen once. The specimen sequenced was cord blood. The receptors stem from a newborn girl in good health.

This chain connects TRBV6-4 to TRBJ2-5, with D possibly TRBD2 on 5 matching bases. The V and J ends lost 2 bases and 11 bases respectively, with 21 bases between them. This CDR3 comprises 15 residues. CDR1 MRHNA and CDR2 SNTAGT come from the germline V gene. CDR3: CASSDGWTPFSEQYF. The CDR3 coding sequence is TGTGCCAGCAGTGACGGGTGGACTCCCTTTAGTGAGCAGTACTTC.

This clonotype came up a few times. The chain links TRBV12-3 or TRBV12-4 to TRBJ1-5, with D possibly matching TRBD1 (6 bases). This CDR3 has 15 amino acids. The ends were cut back, 4 bases at V and 4 bases at J, with 14 bases in the middle. CDR3 nucleotide sequence: TGTGCCAGCAGTTCGAGGGGGGCGCTTAATCAGCCCCAGCATTTT. Translation: CASSSRGALNQPQHF.

The V gene is TRBV29-1, the J gene TRBJ1-1; 7 nucleotides align to TRBD1. Trimming took 0 bases from V and 2 from J; bases not matched to a gene: 9. Germline V gene lookup returns CDR1 SQVTM and CDR2 ANQGSEA. The CDR3 is 16 residues long. CDR3: CSVEDHRRGGNTEAFF. CDR3 in DNA: TGCAGCGTTGAAGATCACCGCCGAGGGGGCAACACTGAAGCTTTCTTT.

The J gene is TRBJ2-7, the V gene TRBV20-1; D may be TRBD2 (6 bases). Trimming took 3 bases from V and 5 from J, leaving 11 bases between them. Germline V gene sequence: CDR1 DFQATT, CDR2 SNEGSKA (reference sequence). The CDR3 is made up of 12 amino acids. Here the CDR3 reads CSASPGVDEQYF. In nucleotides, the CDR3 is TGCAGTGCTAGTCCGGGAGTCGACGAGCAGTACTTC.

The table lists this clonotype with many counts. The chain couples TRBV9 to TRBJ2-1; weak D call: TRBD2 (6 bases). Trimming took off 5 bases at V and 4 bases at J, with 10 bases between the two ends. The germline CDR1 and CDR2 sequences are SGDLS and YYNGEE. The CDR3 covers 13 residues. The CDR3 DNA follows: TGTGCCAGCAGTGGGACTTTTTACAATGAGCAGTTCTTC. Amino acid sequence: CASSGTFYNEQFF.

This clonotype came up a few times. The J gene is TRBJ2-7, the V gene TRBV20-1, with D perhaps TRBD1 or TRBD2 (5 bases each). Germline V gene sequence: CDR1 DFQATT, CDR2 SNEGSKA (reference sequence). V was trimmed by 6 bases and J by 0 bases, leaving 12 bases between them. There are 13 residues in the CDR3. The CDR3 reads CSAPKGSSYEQYF. The CDR3 DNA reads TGCAGTGCCCCCAAGGGGAGCTCCTACGAGCAGTACTTC.

Of note for this clonotype: A much larger clone lies a single base off, so this may be a read error. This chain links TRBV5-1 with TRBJ2-3; perhaps TRBD1 as D (5 bases). The CDR3 sequence is 15 residues long. CDR1 is SGHRS, CDR2 YFSETQ, per germline. The CDR3 reads CACSLTVTSTDTQYF. The CDR3 DNA follows: TGCGCCTGCAGCTTGACAGTTACTAGCACAGATACGCAGTATTTT.

The rearrangement uses TRBV5-1 and TRBJ2-5, with 8 bases lining up with TRBD2. This CDR3 is 18 amino acids long. The J segment lost 4 bases and the V segment lost 4 bases, leaving 18 bases of the junction unmatched. Germline loops: CDR1 SGHRS, CDR2 YFSETQ. CDR3 nucleotide sequence: TGCGCCAGCAGCGGTGGAAAGCTTGGACTAGCAGGTGCAGAGACCCAGTACTTC. This sequence encodes CASSGGKLGLAGAETQYF. The entire variable domain, with the rest obtained from reference TRBV5-1 and TRBJ2-5, is as follows: KAGVTQTPRYLIKTRGQQVTLSCSPISGHRSVSWYQQTPGQGLQFLFEYFSETQRNKGNFPGRFSGRQFSNSRSEMNVSTLELGDSALYLCASSGGKLGLAGAETQYFGPGTRLLVL.

In regard to this clonotype: This may arise from a read error, as a much more abundant clone is one base away. This chain joins TRBV5-1 and TRBJ2-1; D is perhaps TRBD1 (6 bases). The assigned J gene may be wrong: the sequence end matches TRBJ2-7 better. The CDR3 totals 15 residues. Germline V lookup: CDR1 SGHRS, CDR2 YFSETQ. In DNA form, the CDR3 reads TGCGCCAGCAGCTTTGACAGGTTCCGTAACGATGAGCAGTACTTC. The encoded protein is CASSFDRFRNDEQYF.

This chain uses TRBV11-1 with TRBJ2-7, with D perhaps matching TRBD2 (5 bases). Germline assignment: CDR1 SGHAT and CDR2 FQDESV (reference sequence). The CDR3 covers 15 residues. V dropped 3 bases and J dropped 0 bases, with 12 bases sitting between them. CDR3 DNA sequence: TGTGCCAGCAGCTTGACTACCGGGAACTCCTACGAGCAGTACTTC. It specifies CASSLTTGNSYEQYF.

V usage is TRBV28 and J usage is TRBJ2-7, with D perhaps TRBD1 or TRBD2 (6 bases each). The CDR3 covers 13 residues. V lost 7 bases and J 6 bases, leaving 16 bases between the germline ends. Germline V gene sequence: CDR1 MDHEN, CDR2 SYDVKM. The DNA of the CDR3 is TGTGCCAGCAATTGGGGGGCTAAGGGCGAGCAGTACTTC. Its translation is CASNWGAKGEQYF.

V usage is TRBV14 and J usage is TRBJ1-1, with D perhaps matching TRBD1 (5 bases). The CDR3 runs to 18 residues. Trimming took off 0 bases at V and 1 base at J, with 18 bases between the two ends. Germline-derived CDR1 and CDR2 are SGHDN and FVKESK. The CDR3 nucleotides are TGTGCCAGCAGCCAAGATCGGGCAGGTCCAGGGTGGAACACTGAAGCTTTCTTT. It encodes CASSQDRAGPGWNTEAFF.

In this sample, this clonotype turned up many times. The chain couples TRBV20-1 to TRBJ2-7; 10 bases are a match to TRBD2. The CDR3 contains 14 residues. Germline V gives CDR1 DFQATT, CDR2 SNEGSKA (reference sequence). The V gene end was trimmed by 5 bases and the J gene end by 2 bases; junction bases not matched to a gene: 6. The CDR3 DNA reads as TGCAGTGCTCCATTAGCGGGGGGCCCCTACGAGCAGTACTTC. Amino acid sequence: CSAPLAGGPYEQYF.

J is TRBJ2-5 and V is TRBV9; TRBD2 agrees at 14 bases. This CDR3 region has 15 residues. The V segment lost 2 bases and the J segment 5 bases; nucleotides outside the gene matches: 2. Germline V gene data show CDR1 as SGDLS and CDR2 as YYNGEE. The CDR3 region has the DNA TGTGCCAGCAGCGTCGGGACTAGCGGGAGCGAGACCCAGTACTTC. It is translated as CASSVGTSGSETQYF. Using reference TRBV9 and TRBJ2-5 for the parts outside the CDR3, the full variable domain is DSGVTQTPKHLITATGQRVTLRCSPRSGDLSVYWYQQSLDQGLQFLIQYYNGEERAKGNILERFSAQQFPDLHSELNLSSLELGDSALYFCASSVGTSGSETQYFGPGTRLLVL.

In this sample, this clonotype turned up a few times. V is TRBV11-1 and J is TRBJ1-1; 7 nucleotides line up with TRBD1. The J segment lost 10 bases and the V segment lost 1 base, leaving 0 bases of the junction unmatched. The CDR3 consists of 11 residues. Per the germline V gene, CDR1 is SGHAT and CDR2 is FQDESV (reference sequence). The CDR3 protein is CASSLDRGAFF. CDR3 nucleotide sequence: TGTGCCAGCAGCTTAGACAGGGGAGCTTTCTTT.

This clonotype has a handful of counts. The chain recombines TRBV7-8 with TRBJ2-3; no reliable D call. Germline CDR1 is SGHVS and CDR2 is FQNEAQ. Trimming shortened V by 4 bases and J by 1 base, and 9 bases separated the two germline ends. The CDR3 has 14 residues. As DNA, the CDR3 is TGTGCCAGCAGCTCCGGACCCGGCACAGATACGCAGTATTTT. Residues: CASSSGPGTDTQYF.

The V and J genes are TRBV20-1 and TRBJ2-2, with D tentatively TRBD2 (6 bases). The V end was cut by 6 bases, the J end by 4 bases, with 15 bases between. CDR1 DFQATT and CDR2 SNEGSKA come from the germline V gene (reference sequence). This CDR3 is built from 14 residues. The CDR3 loop reads CSAGDSKGTGELFF. The CDR3 DNA is TGCAGTGCCGGGGACTCGAAGGGCACCGGGGAGCTGTTTTTT.

This clonotype was counted a few times. The chain is built from TRBV20-1 and TRBJ2-5; D might be TRBD1 (6 bases). The assigned J gene may be wrong: the sequence end matches TRBJ2-7 better. Germline V gene data show CDR1 as DFQATT and CDR2 as SNEGSKA (reference sequence). This CDR3 has 12 residues. DNA of the CDR3: TGCAGTGCTAGACCCTTACAGGGCGAGCAGTACTTC. This encodes CSARPLQGEQYF.

CDR3 amino acids: CASSLSFPGYEQYF. The CDR3 DNA is TGTGCCAGCAGTTTATCTTTTCCTGGCTACGAGCAGTACTTC. The chain recombines TRBV27 with TRBJ2-7; no definite D call. This CDR3 comprises 14 residues. Germline-derived CDR1 and CDR2 are MNHEY and SMNVEV (reference sequence). Trimming cost V 0 bases and J 3 bases, with 9 bases left between them.

This sequence joins TRBV7-2 and TRBJ2-5; tentative D call: TRBD1 (6 bases). Per germline, CDR1 SGHTA and CDR2 FQGNSA. V was trimmed by 1 base and J by 4 bases, leaving 16 bases between them. The CDR3 totals 16 residues. The CDR3 coding sequence is TGTGCCAGCAGCTTAGTGCGGACAGCTCTTACAGAGACCCAGTACTTC. Translation gives CASSLVRTALTETQYF.

The chain has TRBV20-1 and TRBJ2-7; TRBD2 matches at 13 bases. The CDR3 is 13 residues long. CDR1 and CDR2 (germline): DFQATT, SNEGSKA (reference sequence). J lost 5 bases, V lost 8 bases, and 6 bases had no gene match. The chain's CDR3 is CSLTSGRLNEQYF. The CDR3 DNA reads TGCAGTCTGACTAGCGGGAGGCTTAACGAGCAGTACTTC.

This clonotype was recorded a few times. This chain joins TRBV27 and TRBJ2-7, with D hard to call. Germline V gene data show CDR1 as MNHEY and CDR2 as SMNVEV (reference sequence). Deletions cut 3 bases from V and 0 bases from J, with 12 bases between. CDR3 length: 15 residues. CDR3 bases: TGTGCCAGCAGTTTGGTGGGGAAATCCTCCTACGAGCAGTACTTC. It is translated as CASSLVGKSSYEQYF.

This clonotype has more than one count but fewer than ten. The chain uses TRBV11-2 and TRBJ1-4; TRBD1 might be the D (5 bases). From germline, CDR1 is SGHAT and CDR2 FQNNGV. Trimming left V 4 bases short and J 7 bases short, with 16 bases between. The CDR3 consists of 15 residues. The CDR3 region has the DNA TGTGCCAGCAGCTCCTGGCGGGGGGGTTCTGAAAAACTGTTTTTT. Translated, it gives CASSSWRGGSEKLFF.

The rearrangement uses TRBV20-1 and TRBJ2-5; D perhaps matches TRBD2 (6 bases). This CDR3 has 16 amino acids. Germline values: CDR1 DFQATT, CDR2 SNEGSKA (reference sequence). With 2 bases removed from V and 5 bases from J, the gap between germline ends came to 21 bases. The CDR3 nucleotides are TGCAGTGCTAGACAAGTGTCCACGGGAGTAAGGGAGACCCAGTACTTC. This sequence encodes CSARQVSTGVRETQYF.

This clonotype was detected only a few times. The chain couples TRBV18 to TRBJ2-7; the D gene is possibly TRBD1 (6 bases). CDR1 is KGHSH and CDR2 is LQKENI in the germline V gene. This CDR3 is 15 amino acids long. V lost 4 bases to trimming and J lost 4 bases, with 17 bases between them. In DNA, the CDR3 is TGTGCCAGCTCACACGGACAGCACCAGGGGTACGAGCAGTACTTC. Encoded protein: CASSHGQHQGYEQYF. The full variable domain, in which reference TRBV18 and TRBJ2-7 provide the parts outside the CDR3, is NAGVMQNPRHLVRRRGQEARLRCSPMKGHSHVYWYRQLPEEGLKFMVYLQKENIIDESGMPKERFSAEFPKEGPSILRIQQVVRGDSAAYFCASSHGQHQGYEQYFGPGTRLTVT.

This clonotype has just a few counts. The J gene is TRBJ2-5, the V gene TRBV2; 7 bases are shared with TRBD1. Unmatched junction bases numbered 7, after V lost 5 bases and J lost 1 base. Germline CDR1 SNHLY, CDR2 FYNNEI. The CDR3 is made up of 15 amino acids. As DNA, the CDR3 is TGTGCCAGCAGTACCTACAGGGGATTCCAAGAGACCCAGTACTTC. Protein: CASSTYRGFQETQYF.

This clonotype was detected only once. The limits of the CDR3 on the DNA are not certain, so only TCRdb's listed CDR3 is given. The chain joins TRBV7-9 to TRBJ1-4; the table's D call TRBD1 went unverified against the DNA. Per the germline V gene, CDR1 is SEHNR and CDR2 is FQNEAQ (reference sequence). The CDR3 spans 18 residues, counting both ends. The CDR3 region is CASSLNSGQGVPNEKLFF.

The rearrangement joins TRBV5-1 to TRBJ2-1; possible D gene TRBD2, 6 bases. Germline lookup yields CDR1 SGHRS and CDR2 YFSETQ. CDR3 size: 13 residues. V was clipped by 2 bases and J by 7 bases, with 10 bases between them. The CDR3 bases are TGCGCCAGCAGCTTTGGAGGGCGGAATGAGCAGTTCTTC. Its translation: CASSFGGRNEQFF.